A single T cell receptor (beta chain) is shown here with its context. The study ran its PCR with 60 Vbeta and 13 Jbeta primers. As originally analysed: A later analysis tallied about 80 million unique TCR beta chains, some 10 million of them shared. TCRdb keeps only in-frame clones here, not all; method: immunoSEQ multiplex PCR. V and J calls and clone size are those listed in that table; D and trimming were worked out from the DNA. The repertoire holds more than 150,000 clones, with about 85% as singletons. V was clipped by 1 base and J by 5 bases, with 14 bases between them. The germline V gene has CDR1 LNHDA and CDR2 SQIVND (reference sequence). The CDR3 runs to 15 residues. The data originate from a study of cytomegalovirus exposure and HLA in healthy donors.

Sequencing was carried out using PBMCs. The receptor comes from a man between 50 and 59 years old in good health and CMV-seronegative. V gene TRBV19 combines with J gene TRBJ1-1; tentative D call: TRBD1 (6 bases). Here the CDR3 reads CASSIVSRGGTEAFF. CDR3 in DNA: TGTGCCAGTAGTATAGTAAGCAGGGGCGGAACTGAAGCTTTCTTT.